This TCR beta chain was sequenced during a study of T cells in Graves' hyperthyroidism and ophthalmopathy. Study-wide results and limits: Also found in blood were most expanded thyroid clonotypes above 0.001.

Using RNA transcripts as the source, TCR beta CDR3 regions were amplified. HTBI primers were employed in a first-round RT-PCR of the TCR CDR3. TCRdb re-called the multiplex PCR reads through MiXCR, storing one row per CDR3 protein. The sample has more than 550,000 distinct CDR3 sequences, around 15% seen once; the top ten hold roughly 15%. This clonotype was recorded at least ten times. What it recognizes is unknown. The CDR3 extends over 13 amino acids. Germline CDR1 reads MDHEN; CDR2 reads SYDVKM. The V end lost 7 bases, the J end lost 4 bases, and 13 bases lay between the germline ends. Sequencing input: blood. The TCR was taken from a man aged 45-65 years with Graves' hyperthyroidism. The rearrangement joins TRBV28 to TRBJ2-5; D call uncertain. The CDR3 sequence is CASTAEVLETQYF. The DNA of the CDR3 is TGTGCCAGCACCGCTGAGGTATTAGAGACCCAGTACTTC.